The present entry profiles one T cell receptor (beta chain) with its context. Trimming removed 2 bases at V and 2 bases at J, with 8 bases between. The CDR3 covers 14 residues. Germline V gene sequence: CDR1 MNHNS, CDR2 SASEGT. Using immunoSEQ multiplex PCR, the repertoire was profiled, and TCRdb retains in-frame clones only, with some absent. The table records around 55,000 clones, 88% of them present only once. These data come from a study of control samples from healthy donors and cancer patients. Specimen: blood. The gene calls are TRBV6-1 and TRBJ2-3, with D unresolved. This TCR derives from a man aged 45-65 years in good health. CDR3 protein: CASSEKGFTDTQYF. CDR3 sequence (DNA): TGTGCCAGCAGTGAAAAGGGATTCACAGATACGCAGTATTTT.